The text below deals with one T cell receptor beta chain. The antigen is unknown. The data belong to a study of shared clonotypes between healthy human individuals. Background on the study: Each donor's CD4 naive and CD4 memory cells filled three plates apiece, CD8 naive two, and CD8 memory one. Notes on the study in general: Rarefaction analysis demonstrated incomplete sorted-subset sequencing notwithstanding large depth.

Per germline, CDR1 SQVTM and CDR2 ANQGSEA. V gave up 4 bases and J gave up 0 bases, with 12 bases separating them. The CDR3 has 15 amino acids. Genomic DNA from each subset was divided evenly over several immunoSEQ plates. Replicate PCRs run on sorted subsets employed 200 ng DNA, approximately 30,000 T cell genomes. Method: immunoSEQ multiplex PCR; TCRdb's copy keeps in-frame clones and lacks some. This table holds nearly 1 million clones, over 75% found once. The V gene is TRBV29-1, the J gene TRBJ2-2; unclear D gene. This clonotype originated in a man between 18 and 35 years old in good health. Sequenced: memory CD4+ T cells sorted from blood. Stated subset: CD45RA-negative fraction. The chain's CDR3 is CSVAAAVANTGELFF. The CDR3 region has the DNA TGCAGCGTTGCCGCGGCTGTCGCGAACACCGGGGAGCTGTTTTTT.